This T cell receptor (beta chain) was identified during a study of cytomegalovirus exposure and HLA in healthy donors. Germline V gene lookup returns CDR1 SEHNR and CDR2 FQNEAQ (reference sequence). Deletions cut 10 bases from V and 2 bases from J, with 14 bases between. The CDR3 extends over 13 amino acids. Researchers ran the PCR with 60 Vbeta and 13 Jbeta primers. Clones were sequenced by immunoSEQ multiplex PCR, and TCRdb holds only the in-frame ones, with some missing. This table has under 150,000 clones, approximately 69% appearing once. This clone was detected only a few times. The sequence came from a woman aged 35 to 49 in good health and CMV-seropositive. This rearrangement joins TRBV7-9 to TRBJ1-1, with no clear D. Sequencing was performed on PBMCs. CDR3 DNA sequence: TGTGCCACCGATGAGGAAGTTAACACTGAAGCTTTCTTT. Residues: CATDEEVNTEAFF.